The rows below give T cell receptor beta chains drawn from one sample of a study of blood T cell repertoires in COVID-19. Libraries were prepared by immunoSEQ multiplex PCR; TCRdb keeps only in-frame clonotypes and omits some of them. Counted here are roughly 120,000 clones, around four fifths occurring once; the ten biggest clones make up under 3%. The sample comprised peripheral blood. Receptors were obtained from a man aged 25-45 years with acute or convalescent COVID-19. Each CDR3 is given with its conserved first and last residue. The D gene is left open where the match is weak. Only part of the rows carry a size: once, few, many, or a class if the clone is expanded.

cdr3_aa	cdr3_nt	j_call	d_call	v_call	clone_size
CASSRTAGVNTGELFF	TGTGCCAGCAGCCGAACAGCGGGAGTGAACACCGGGGAGCTGTTTTTT	TRBJ2-2	TRBD2	TRBV14	.
CASSPGQGAREQFF	TGCGCCAGCAGCCCGGGACAGGGGGCGCGGGAGCAGTTCTTC	TRBJ2-1	TRBD1	TRBV5-1	.
CASAQTGQGGEQYF	TGTGCCAGCGCTCAAACGGGACAGGGTGGCGAGCAGTACTTC	TRBJ2-7	TRBD1	TRBV7-2	.
CASSLTRLAGVEQFF	TGTGCCAGCAGCTTGACGCGCCTAGCGGGAGTTGAGCAGTTCTTC	TRBJ2-1	TRBD2	TRBV5-6	.
CAWSAGASGSDEQFF	TGTGCCTGGAGTGCGGGGGCTAGCGGAAGCGATGAGCAGTTCTTC	TRBJ2-1	.	TRBV30	.
CASPEGVMNTEAFF	TGTGCCAGCCCTGAGGGCGTAATGAACACTGAAGCTTTCTTT	TRBJ1-1	.	TRBV5-8	.
CASDQGARNQPQHF	TGCGCCAGTGATCAGGGGGCCCGAAATCAGCCCCAGCATTTT	TRBJ1-5	TRBD1	TRBV10-2	.
CASSLPRDESTDTQYF	TGTGCCAGCAGCTTACCGCGGGACGAAAGCACAGATACGCAGTATTTT	TRBJ2-3	.	TRBV7-9	once
CASSATGGADEQFF	TGTGCCAGCAGCGCAACAGGGGGCGCAGATGAGCAGTTCTTC	TRBJ2-1	TRBD1	TRBV9	.
CATWAGTYSNQPQHF	TGTGCCACCTGGGCAGGAACTTATAGCAATCAGCCCCAGCATTTT	TRBJ1-5	.	TRBV28	few
CASSSPGTGKAFF	TGTGCCAGCAGCAGTCCCGGGACAGGGAAAGCTTTCTTT	TRBJ1-1	TRBD1	TRBV12-3/TRBV12-4	.
CASSIVLLSSGANVLTF	TGTGCCAGTAGTATTGTCCTACTTAGCTCTGGGGCCAACGTCCTGACTTTC	TRBJ2-6	.	TRBV19	.
CASKAGGLDTGELFF	TGTGCCAGCAAGGCGGGGGGGCTGGACACCGGGGAGCTGTTTTTT	TRBJ2-2	TRBD2	TRBV7-6	once
CASSQDMTVNSPLHF	TGTGCCAGCAGCCAAGATATGACAGTTAATTCACCCCTCCACTTT	TRBJ1-6	.	TRBV4-2	.
CASSDRGGNTIYF	TGTGCCAGCAGCGACAGGGGAGGAAACACCATATATTTT	TRBJ1-3	TRBD1	TRBV3-1/TRBV3-2	.
CASSERSPRTGNTIYF	TGTGCCAGCAGTGAACGGTCCCCGAGGACTGGAAACACCATATATTTT	TRBJ1-3	.	TRBV2	once
CASSRAQGAGDEQFF	TGTGCCAGTAGTAGGGCTCAGGGGGCAGGGGATGAGCAGTTCTTC	TRBJ2-1	TRBD1	TRBV19	.
CASGLELHQPQHF	TGTGCTAGTGGTTTGGAACTCCATCAGCCCCAGCATTTT	TRBJ1-5	.	TRBV12-5	.